These 7 T cell receptor beta chains originate from one sample sequenced in a study of blood T cell repertoires in COVID-19. Produced via immunoSEQ multiplex PCR; TCRdb's table is partial and in-frame only. The sample has 200,000 to 250,000 clones, approximately 90% seen once. The sequenced sample was peripheral blood. These receptors came from a man in his 60s with COVID-19, enrolled during active disease.

V usage is TRBV18 and J usage is TRBJ1-1; TRBD1 is a possible D gene (6 bases). The CDR3 spans 15 residues. Trimming removed 1 base from V and 3 bases from J, with 12 bases in between. The germline V gene has CDR1 KGHSH and CDR2 LQKENI. The DNA of the CDR3 is TGTGCCAGCTCACCACTCAGCAGGGGAGACACTGAAGCTTTCTTT. This gives the protein CASSPLSRGDTEAFF.

This sequence joins TRBV6-5 and TRBJ2-4, with TRBD1 as a possible D gene (7 bases). Germline lookup yields CDR1 MNHEY and CDR2 SVGAGI. V lost 0 bases and J lost 0, with 9 bases in between. The CDR3 has 16 residues. The DNA of the CDR3 is TGTGCCAGCAGTTACTCCAGGGGGGTAGCCAAAAACATTCAGTACTTC. Its protein is CASSYSRGVAKNIQYF.

The rearrangement links TRBV18 to TRBJ1-5, with 9 bases lining up with TRBD1. J was trimmed by 4 bases and V by 0 bases; bases with no gene match: 4. The germline CDR1 and CDR2 sequences are KGHSH and LQKENI. This CDR3 spans 16 amino acids. CDR3 bases: TGTGCCAGCTCACCACCGGGGACAGGGCCTAATCAGCCCCAGCATTTT. Translation gives CASSPPGTGPNQPQHF.

The CDR3 bases are TGTGCCTGGAGTCCCGAAATAAAAGGGGACAATGAGCAGTTCTTC. Protein product: CAWSPEIKGDNEQFF. The V call is TRBV30, the J call TRBJ2-1, with D possibly TRBD1 on 5 matching bases. Germline CDR1 reads GTSNPN; CDR2 reads SVGIG (reference sequence). The CDR3 runs to 15 residues. With 2 bases removed from V and 5 bases from J, the gap between germline ends came to 16 bases. The complete variable domain, with remaining parts taken from reference TRBV30 and TRBJ2-1, reads SQTIHQWPATLVQPVGSPLSLECTVEGTSNPNLYWYRQAAGRGLQLLFYSVGIGQISSEVPQNLSASRPQDRQFILSSKKLLLSDSGFYLCAWSPEIKGDNEQFFGPGTRLTVL.

The chain couples TRBV5-4 to TRBJ2-2; 8 bases line up with TRBD2. The V segment lost 4 bases and the J segment 1 base; nucleotides outside the gene matches: 0. The CDR3 totals 14 residues. The V gene's germline CDR1 is SGHNT and CDR2 YYREEE (reference sequence). The CDR3, as DNA: TGTGCCAGCAGCGGGACTAGGAACACCGGGGAGCTGTTTTTT. As protein: CASSGTRNTGELFF.

The V and J genes are TRBV7-8 and TRBJ1-2; no firm D call. This CDR3 has 15 residues. Germline-derived CDR1 and CDR2 are SGHVS and FQNEAQ. The V end was cut by 5 bases, the J end by 4 bases, with 17 bases between. CDR3 sequence: CASSPRVQIFYGYTF. The DNA for the CDR3 is TGTGCCAGCAGCCCCCGAGTACAGATTTTCTATGGCTACACCTTC.

This chain uses TRBV2 with TRBJ1-2; D is uncertain. Trimming left V 3 bases short and J 3 bases short, with 5 bases between. CDR3 length: 12 residues. CDR1 and CDR2 from the germline V gene are SNHLY and FYNNEI. This CDR3 is CASSDMYYGYTF. CDR3 coding DNA: TGTGCCAGCAGTGATATGTACTATGGCTACACCTTC.